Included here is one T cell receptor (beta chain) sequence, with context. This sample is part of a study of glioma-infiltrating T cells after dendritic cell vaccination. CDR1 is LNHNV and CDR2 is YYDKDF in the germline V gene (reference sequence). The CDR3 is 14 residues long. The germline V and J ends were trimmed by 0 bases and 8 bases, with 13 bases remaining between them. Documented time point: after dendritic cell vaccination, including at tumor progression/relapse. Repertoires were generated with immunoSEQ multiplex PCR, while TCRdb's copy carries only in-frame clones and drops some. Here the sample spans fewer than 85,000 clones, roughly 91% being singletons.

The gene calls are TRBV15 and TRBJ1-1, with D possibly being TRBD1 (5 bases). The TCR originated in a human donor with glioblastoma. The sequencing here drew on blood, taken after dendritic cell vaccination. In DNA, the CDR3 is TGTGCCACCAGCAGAGATCAGGGAGGCCACGAAGCTTTCTTT. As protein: CATSRDQGGHEAFF.